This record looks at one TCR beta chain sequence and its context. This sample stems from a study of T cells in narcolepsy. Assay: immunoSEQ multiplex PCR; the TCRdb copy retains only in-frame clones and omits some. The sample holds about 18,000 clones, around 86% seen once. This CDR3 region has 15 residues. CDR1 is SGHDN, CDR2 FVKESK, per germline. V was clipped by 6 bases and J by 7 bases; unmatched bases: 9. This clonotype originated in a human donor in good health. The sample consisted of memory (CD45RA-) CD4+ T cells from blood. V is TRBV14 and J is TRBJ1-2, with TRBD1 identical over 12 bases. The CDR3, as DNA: TGTGCCAGCAGGTCCACGGGACAGGGGGCGGGTGGCTACACCTTC. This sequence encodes CASRSTGQGAGGYTF.